The 5 T cell receptor beta chains below come from one sample, sequenced in a study of cytotoxic CD8 clonotypes in ibrutinib-treated CLL. The repertoire was sequenced with immunoSEQ multiplex PCR; TCRdb's copy has only in-frame clones and lacks some. This sample has over 100,000 clones, with 80% to 90% found just once. The sequences come from PBMCs, collected after 24 months of ibrutinib treatment. Every receptor here comes from a human donor with chronic lymphocytic leukemia.

This chain connects TRBV7-2 to TRBJ1-2, with no clear D. V lost 1 base and J 2 bases, leaving 5 bases between the germline ends. The CDR3 loop spans 13 amino acids. The germline V gene encodes CDR1 SGHTA and CDR2 FQGNSA. CDR3: CASSLEHNYGYTF. DNA of the CDR3: TGTGCCAGCAGCTTAGAACACAACTATGGCTACACCTTC. The full variable domain, completed using reference TRBV7-2 and TRBJ1-2, is GAGVSQSPSNKVTEKGKDVELRCDPISGHTALYWYRQSLGQGLEFLIYFQGNSAPDKSGLPSDRFSAERTGGSVSTLTIQRTQQEDSAVYLCASSLEHNYGYTFGSGTRLTVV.

This clone was counted a few times. The rearrangement uses TRBV5-1 and TRBJ2-3, with no clear D. The CDR3 runs 14 residues. Trimming took off 6 bases at V and 2 bases at J, with 13 bases between the two ends. Germline V CDR1 and CDR2: SGHRS, YFSETQ. CDR3 bases: TGCGCCAGCACCCAAACCCACCCCACAGATACGCAGTATTTT. Protein: CASTQTHPTDTQYF.

V and J are TRBV29-1 and TRBJ2-1; D remains ambiguous. V lost 7 bases and J lost 0, with 16 bases in between. CDR3 size: 15 residues. Germline loops: CDR1 SQVTM, CDR2 ANQGSEA. The CDR3 sequence is CSASQWVSSYNEQFF. As DNA, the CDR3 is TGCAGCGCCAGTCAGTGGGTGAGCTCCTACAATGAGCAGTTCTTC.

This clone came up a few times. The CDR3 loop is CASSQGNSNTGELFF. Written as DNA, the CDR3 is TGTGCCAGCAGCCAGGGGAATTCGAACACCGGGGAGCTGTTTTTT. This chain connects TRBV27 to TRBJ2-2, with a weak D call TRBD1 (6 bases). This CDR3 has 15 amino acids. CDR1 and CDR2 from the germline V gene are MNHEY and SMNVEV (reference sequence). Trimming took 6 bases from V and 0 from J, leaving 11 bases between them.

This clone was seen once. The same CDR3 also results from other DNA sequences found in this sample. The chain links TRBV9 to TRBJ2-5, with 10 bases aligning to TRBD2. The CDR3 has 14 residues. With V trimmed by 2 bases and J by 3 bases, 1 base remained unmatched. Germline loops: CDR1 SGDLS, CDR2 YYNGEE. The CDR3 region is CASSVGLAEETQYF. The CDR3 DNA is TGTGCCAGCAGCGTCGGACTAGCGGAAGAGACCCAGTACTTC.